This TCR beta chain was profiled in a study of T cells in Graves' hyperthyroidism and ophthalmopathy. Regarding the study as a whole: The model's output predicted ophthalmopathy at a median of roughly seven months prior to onset.

Germline V gene lookup returns CDR1 SGDLS and CDR2 YYNGEE. The CDR3 runs 15 residues. V lost 0 bases and J lost 0, with 7 bases in between. The TCR beta CDR3 regions underwent amplification using RNA transcripts as the source. With the HTBI primer set, the TCR CDR3 went through a first round of RT-PCR. TCRdb re-derived calls from the multiplex PCR reads in MiXCR, one entry per CDR3 protein. Of 530,000 or so distinct CDR3 sequences detected, roughly 50% appear once; the ten largest clones hold around 7.7%. This clonotype was observed a handful of times. Antigen unknown. A much larger clone lies one base from this, so it may be a read error. Stable hyperthyroidism: no ophthalmopathy progression over 18 months of follow-up. Patients having uncontrolled infection, another autoimmune disease, pregnancy or lactation were not included.

The chain carries TRBV9 and TRBJ1-5; D call uncertain. This sequence originates from a woman aged 18-30 years with Graves' hyperthyroidism. The source material was peripheral blood or thyroid tissue (not recorded which). The CDR3 DNA reads TGTGCCAGCAGCGTAGAAGGAGGTAGCAATCAGCCCCAGCATTTT. Protein: CASSVEGGSNQPQHF.